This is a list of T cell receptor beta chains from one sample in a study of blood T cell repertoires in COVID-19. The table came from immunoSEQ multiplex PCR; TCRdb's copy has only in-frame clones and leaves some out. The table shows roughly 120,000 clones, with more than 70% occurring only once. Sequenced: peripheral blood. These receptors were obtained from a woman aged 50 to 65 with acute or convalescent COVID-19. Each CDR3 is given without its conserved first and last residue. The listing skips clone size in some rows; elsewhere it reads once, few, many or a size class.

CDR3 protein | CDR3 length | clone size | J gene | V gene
ASSPQNTEAF | 10 | NA | TRBJ1-1 | TRBV3-1/TRBV3-2
ASSLGVSRGWLLDQPQH | 17 | NA | TRBJ1-5 | TRBV5-1
SAQGAGNQPQH | 11 | NA | TRBJ1-5 | TRBV29-1
SVETGSGYGYT | 11 | NA | TRBJ1-2 | TRBV29-1
ASSQGLATNEKLF | 13 | NA | TRBJ1-4 | TRBV4-2
ASPRASGYNEQF | 12 | NA | TRBJ2-1 | TRBV27
ASSQAGNTEAF | 11 | NA | TRBJ1-1 | TRBV3-1/TRBV3-2
ASSPGTGTDTQY | 12 | NA | TRBJ2-3 | TRBV5-1
ASSQDRGRNQPQH | 13 | NA | TRBJ1-5 | TRBV3-1/TRBV3-2
ASSPGLAGVVNTGELF | 16 | NA | TRBJ2-2 | TRBV2
ASRGSGVGVNTQY | 13 | NA | TRBJ2-3 | TRBV25-1
ASSPLGTGTTRSTEAF | 16 | NA | TRBJ1-1 | TRBV18
ASSLTGTGAYNEQF | 14 | once | TRBJ2-1 | TRBV7-2
ASSTPTGTSGRNEQF | 15 | NA | TRBJ2-1 | TRBV7-9
ASSFPTGDWNEQF | 13 | NA | TRBJ2-1 | TRBV7-9
ASSYTGASREQY | 12 | NA | TRBJ2-7 | TRBV6-5
ASGVWTGANEDADTQY | 16 | NA | TRBJ2-3 | TRBV27
ASRGLTTYNEQF | 12 | NA | TRBJ2-1 | TRBV28
ASSPQDRVVGATEAF | 15 | NA | TRBJ1-1 | TRBV19
ASSPPVGQGTYNEQF | 15 | NA | TRBJ2-1 | TRBV11-2
ASSLEPYEKLF | 11 | NA | TRBJ1-4 | TRBV5-1
ASSHLGAYGYT | 11 | NA | TRBJ1-2 | TRBV4-2
ASSYSSAWGGPEQY | 14 | NA | TRBJ2-7 | TRBV6-5
ASSPGDRGNEQY | 12 | NA | TRBJ2-7 | TRBV18
ASSTLTNTDTQY | 12 | once | TRBJ2-3 | TRBV5-1
ASSTADLYSEQF | 12 | NA | TRBJ2-1 | TRBV6-5
ASSQSLDRSNQPQH | 14 | NA | TRBJ1-5 | TRBV4-1
ASSDRVHYGYT | 11 | NA | TRBJ1-2 | TRBV19
ASSPSTASSGNTIY | 14 | few | TRBJ1-3 | TRBV3-1/TRBV3-2
ASSFEGTSRYNEQF | 14 | NA | TRBJ2-1 | TRBV7-2
ASSQAPVNTEAF | 12 | NA | TRBJ1-1 | TRBV3-1/TRBV3-2
ASRLAGTNTGELF | 13 | NA | TRBJ2-2 | TRBV19
ASSPSSAPPGELF | 13 | NA | TRBJ2-2 | TRBV18
ASSPEGVPNTEAF | 13 | once | TRBJ1-1 | TRBV11-3
ASSSASGSGNEQF | 13 | NA | TRBJ2-1 | TRBV5-8
ASSLASVGRSHNEQF | 15 | NA | TRBJ2-1 | TRBV7-9
ASSPAGQGSEKLF | 13 | once | TRBJ1-4 | TRBV28
ASSIGGVTGELF | 12 | NA | TRBJ2-2 | TRBV19
ASQFTRSTEAF | 11 | once | TRBJ1-1 | TRBV28
ASPPKDRAMNTEAF | 14 | NA | TRBJ1-1 | TRBV18
ASSEYGVGEKLF | 12 | NA | TRBJ1-4 | TRBV2